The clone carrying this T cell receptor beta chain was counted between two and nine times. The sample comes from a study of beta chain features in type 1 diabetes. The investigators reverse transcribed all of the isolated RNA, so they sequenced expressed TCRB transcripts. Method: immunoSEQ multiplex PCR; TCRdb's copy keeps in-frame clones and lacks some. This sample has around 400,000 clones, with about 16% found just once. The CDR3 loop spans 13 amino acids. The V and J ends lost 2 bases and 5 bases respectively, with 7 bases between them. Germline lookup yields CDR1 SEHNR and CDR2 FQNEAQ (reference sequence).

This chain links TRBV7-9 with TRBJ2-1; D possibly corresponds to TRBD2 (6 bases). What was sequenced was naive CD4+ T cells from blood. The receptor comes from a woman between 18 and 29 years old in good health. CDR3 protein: CASSLTGDNEQFF. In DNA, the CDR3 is TGTGCCAGCAGCTTAACGGGGGACAATGAGCAGTTCTTC.